This TCR beta chain was profiled in a study of blood T cell repertoires in COVID-19. This CDR3 is 12 amino acids long. With 4 bases clipped from V and 6 bases from J, the junction kept 3 bases outside the gene matches. CDR1 and CDR2 (germline): GTSNPN, SVGIG (reference sequence). Generated by immunoSEQ multiplex PCR, the TCRdb table keeps only in-frame clones and is missing some. The sample carries around 400,000 clones, nearly 90% recorded once. The source of this sequence is a woman aged 25-40 years who had recovered from COVID-19. Material: PBMCs or T cells enriched from blood (not recorded which). This rearrangement joins TRBV30 to TRBJ1-1; 9 bases are a match to TRBD1. DNA of the CDR3: TGTGCCTGGAACAGGGGGCACGCTGAAGCTTTCTTT. Translated: CAWNRGHAEAFF.